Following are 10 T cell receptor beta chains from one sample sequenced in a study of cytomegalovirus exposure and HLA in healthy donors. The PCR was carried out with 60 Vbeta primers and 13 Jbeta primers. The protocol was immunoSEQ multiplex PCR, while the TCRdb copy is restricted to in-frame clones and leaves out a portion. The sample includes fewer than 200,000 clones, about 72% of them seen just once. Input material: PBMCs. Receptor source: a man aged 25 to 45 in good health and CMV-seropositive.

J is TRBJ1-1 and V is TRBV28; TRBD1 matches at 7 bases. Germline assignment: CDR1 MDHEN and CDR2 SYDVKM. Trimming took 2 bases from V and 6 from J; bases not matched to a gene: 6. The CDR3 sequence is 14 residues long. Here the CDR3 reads CASSLGTVIAEAFF. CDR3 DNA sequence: TGTGCCAGCAGTTTAGGGACAGTAATCGCTGAAGCTTTCTTT.

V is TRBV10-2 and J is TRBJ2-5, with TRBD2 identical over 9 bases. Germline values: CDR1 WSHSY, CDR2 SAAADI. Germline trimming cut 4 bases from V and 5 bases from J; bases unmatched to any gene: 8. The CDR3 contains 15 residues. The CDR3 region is CASSGLAGAPETQYF. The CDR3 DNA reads TGCGCCAGCAGTGGATTAGCGGGGGCCCCGGAGACCCAGTACTTC.

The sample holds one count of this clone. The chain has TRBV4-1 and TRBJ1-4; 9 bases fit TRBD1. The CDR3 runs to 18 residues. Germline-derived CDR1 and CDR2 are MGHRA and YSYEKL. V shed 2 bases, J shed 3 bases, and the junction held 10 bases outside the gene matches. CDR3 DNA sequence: TGCGCCAGCAGCCAAAGCCCCCGGGACAGGGCCTCTAATGAAAAACTGTTTTTT. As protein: CASSQSPRDRASNEKLFF.

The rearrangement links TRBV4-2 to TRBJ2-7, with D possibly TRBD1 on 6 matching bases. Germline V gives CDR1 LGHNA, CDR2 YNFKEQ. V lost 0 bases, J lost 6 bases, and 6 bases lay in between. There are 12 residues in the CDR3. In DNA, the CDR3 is TGTGCCAGCAGCCAAGAAGGGGGCGAGCAGTACTTC. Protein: CASSQEGGEQYF.

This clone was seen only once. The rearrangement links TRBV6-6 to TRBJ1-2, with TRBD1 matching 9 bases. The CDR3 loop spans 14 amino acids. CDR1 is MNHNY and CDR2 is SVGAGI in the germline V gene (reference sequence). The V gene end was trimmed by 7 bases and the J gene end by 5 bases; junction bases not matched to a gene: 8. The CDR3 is CASTRDRVDYGYTF. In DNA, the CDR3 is TGTGCCAGCACGAGGGACAGGGTGGATTATGGCTACACCTTC.

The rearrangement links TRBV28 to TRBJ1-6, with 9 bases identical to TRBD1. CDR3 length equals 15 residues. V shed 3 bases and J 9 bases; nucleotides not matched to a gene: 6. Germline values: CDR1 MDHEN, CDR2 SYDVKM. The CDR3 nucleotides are TGTGCCAGCAGTTTGGGGACAGGGCCTATTTCACCCCTCCACTTT. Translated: CASSLGTGPISPLHF.

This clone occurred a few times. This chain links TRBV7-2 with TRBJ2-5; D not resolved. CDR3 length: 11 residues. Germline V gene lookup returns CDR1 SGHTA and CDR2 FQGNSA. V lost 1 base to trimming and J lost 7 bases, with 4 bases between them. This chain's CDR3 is CASSLDLTQYF. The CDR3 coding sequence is TGTGCCAGCAGCTTAGATCTGACCCAGTACTTC.

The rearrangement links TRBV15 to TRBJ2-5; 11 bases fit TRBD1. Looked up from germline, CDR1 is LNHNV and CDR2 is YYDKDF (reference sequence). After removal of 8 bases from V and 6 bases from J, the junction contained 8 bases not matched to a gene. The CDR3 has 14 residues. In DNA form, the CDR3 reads TGTGCCACCGCCTGGGACAGGGGGTTGAAGACCCAGTACTTC. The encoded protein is CATAWDRGLKTQYF.

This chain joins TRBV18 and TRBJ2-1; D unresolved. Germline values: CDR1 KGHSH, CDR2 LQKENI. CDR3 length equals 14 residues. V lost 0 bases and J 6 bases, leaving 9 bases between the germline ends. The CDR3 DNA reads TGTGCCAGCTCACCACCGGTTAGCTCCAATGAGCAGTTCTTC. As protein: CASSPPVSSNEQFF.

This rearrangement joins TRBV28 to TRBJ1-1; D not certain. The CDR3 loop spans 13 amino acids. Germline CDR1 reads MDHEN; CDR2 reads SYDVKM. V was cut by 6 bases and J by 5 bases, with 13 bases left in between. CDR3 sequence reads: CASRKIPGTEAFF. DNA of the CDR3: TGTGCCAGCAGGAAAATCCCGGGGACTGAAGCTTTCTTT. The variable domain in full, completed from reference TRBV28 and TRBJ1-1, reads DVKVTQSSRYLVKRTGEKVFLECVQDMDHENMFWYRQDPGLGLRLIYFSYDVKMKEKGDIPEGYSVSREKKERFSLILESASTNQTSMYLCASRKIPGTEAFFGQGTRLTVV.